This TCR beta chain was found in a study of T cells in Graves' hyperthyroidism and ophthalmopathy. Researchers took RNA transcripts and amplified the TCR beta CDR3 regions from them. The primer set for the first-round RT-PCR of the TCR CDR3 was HTBI. TCRdb itself ran the multiplex PCR reads through MiXCR, one entry per CDR3 protein. The table shows roughly 640,000 distinct CDR3 sequences, with 15% to 20% occurring only once. Looked up from germline, CDR1 is SGHAT and CDR2 is FQNNGV. This CDR3 spans 18 amino acids. The junction had 9 bases not matched to a gene; V was cut back by 1 base and J by 2 bases.

This sequence originates from a woman aged 40 to 50 with Graves' ophthalmopathy. The sample consisted of blood. This chain joins TRBV11-2 and TRBJ2-1, with 9 bases lining up with TRBD2. CDR3 in DNA: TGTGCCAGCAGCTTAGGCCTAGCGGGAAGATTCGCCTACAATGAGCAGTTCTTC. Residues: CASSLGLAGRFAYNEQFF.